A selection of T cell receptor beta chains follows, all from one sample in a study of cytomegalovirus exposure and HLA in healthy donors. Profiling relied on immunoSEQ multiplex PCR, and the TCRdb table lists in-frame clones only, not all of them. The sample has about 67,000 clones, roughly 65% seen once. Material: PBMCs. The receptor set was obtained from a woman aged 25 to 39 in good health and CMV-seronegative. CDR3s include the opening cysteine and the closing phenylalanine or tryptophan. The D gene is left open where the match is weak. Expanded clones are given a class, and other clones once, few, many or no size at all.

v_gene: TRBV14
abundance: .
j_gene: TRBJ2-7
len: 17
d_gene: .
CDR3aa: CASSSRQGLTSSYEQYF
CDR3nt: TGTGCCAGCAGCTCCCGGCAAGGACTAACGAGCTCCTACGAGCAGTACTTC

v_gene: TRBV30
abundance: .
j_gene: TRBJ2-6
len: 16
d_gene: TRBD1
CDR3aa: CAWSRGRSSGANVLTF
CDR3nt: TGTGCCTGGAGCAGGGGGCGGAGCTCTGGGGCCAACGTCCTGACTTTC

v_gene: TRBV19
abundance: .
j_gene: TRBJ2-5
len: 14
d_gene: .
CDR3aa: CASSYQGSAETQYF
CDR3nt: TGTGCCAGTAGTTATCAGGGGTCGGCGGAGACCCAGTACTTC

v_gene: TRBV18
abundance: .
j_gene: TRBJ2-3
len: 16
d_gene: .
CDR3aa: CASSPPGAGRGDTQYF
CDR3nt: TGTGCCAGCTCACCACCCGGGGCCGGCAGGGGTGATACGCAGTATTTT

v_gene: TRBV5-1
abundance: .
j_gene: TRBJ1-2
len: 13
d_gene: .
CDR3aa: CASSITGNYGYTF
CDR3nt: TGCGCCAGCAGCATTACAGGAAACTATGGCTACACCTTC

v_gene: TRBV2
abundance: .
j_gene: TRBJ1-6
len: 16
d_gene: TRBD1
CDR3aa: CASSVDRGVNNSPLHF
CDR3nt: TGTGCCAGCAGTGTGGACAGGGGGGTTAATAATTCACCCCTCCACTTT

v_gene: TRBV7-9
abundance: .
j_gene: TRBJ1-1
len: 15
d_gene: .
CDR3aa: CASSVASAAVTEAFF
CDR3nt: TGTGCCAGCAGCGTGGCCAGCGCGGCCGTAACTGAAGCTTTCTTT

v_gene: TRBV7-3
abundance: .
j_gene: TRBJ1-6
len: 15
d_gene: .
CDR3aa: CASSLGRQDNSPLHF
CDR3nt: TGTGCCAGCAGCTTAGGGCGACAGGATAATTCACCCCTCCACTTT

v_gene: TRBV4-3
abundance: .
j_gene: TRBJ1-6
len: 17
d_gene: .
CDR3aa: CASSVAPVASYNSPLHF
CDR3nt: TGCGCCAGCAGCGTGGCCCCCGTGGCATCTTATAATTCACCCCTCCACTTT

v_gene: TRBV7-9
abundance: .
j_gene: TRBJ2-3
len: 16
d_gene: .
CDR3aa: CASSLVASASTDTQYF
CDR3nt: TGTGCCAGCAGCTTAGTGGCGAGCGCTAGCACAGATACGCAGTATTTT

v_gene: TRBV2
abundance: few
j_gene: TRBJ2-7
len: 14
d_gene: TRBD2
CDR3aa: CASSEVQRGYEQYF
CDR3nt: TGTGCCAGCAGTGAAGTACAGCGGGGGTACGAGCAGTACTTC

v_gene: TRBV7-2
abundance: .
j_gene: TRBJ2-1
len: 15
d_gene: TRBD2
CDR3aa: CASSSVAGGQGEQFF
CDR3nt: TGTGCCAGCAGCTCCGTAGCGGGGGGGCAGGGTGAGCAGTTCTTC

v_gene: TRBV2
abundance: .
j_gene: TRBJ2-5
len: 14
d_gene: .
CDR3aa: CASSEALVRETQYF
CDR3nt: TGTGCCAGCAGTGAAGCTTTGGTGCGAGAGACTCAGTACTTC

v_gene: TRBV4-1
abundance: once
j_gene: TRBJ2-5
len: 15
d_gene: TRBD2
CDR3aa: CASSQERGGGETQYF
CDR3nt: TGTGCCAGCAGCCAAGAGCGGGGGGGCGGTGAGACCCAGTACTTC

v_gene: TRBV7-9
abundance: once
j_gene: TRBJ2-1
len: 16
d_gene: .
CDR3aa: CASSDPQEFGYNEQFF
CDR3nt: TGTGCCAGCAGCGATCCACAGGAATTTGGGTACAATGAGCAGTTCTTC

v_gene: TRBV5-4
abundance: .
j_gene: TRBJ1-2
len: 14
d_gene: .
CDR3aa: CASSLEQNSYGYTF
CDR3nt: TGTGCCAGCAGCTTGGAACAGAACTCCTATGGCTACACCTTC

v_gene: TRBV19
abundance: .
j_gene: TRBJ1-2
len: 12
d_gene: .
CDR3aa: CASSSAGDGYTF
CDR3nt: TGTGCCAGTAGTTCAGCAGGGGACGGCTACACCTTC